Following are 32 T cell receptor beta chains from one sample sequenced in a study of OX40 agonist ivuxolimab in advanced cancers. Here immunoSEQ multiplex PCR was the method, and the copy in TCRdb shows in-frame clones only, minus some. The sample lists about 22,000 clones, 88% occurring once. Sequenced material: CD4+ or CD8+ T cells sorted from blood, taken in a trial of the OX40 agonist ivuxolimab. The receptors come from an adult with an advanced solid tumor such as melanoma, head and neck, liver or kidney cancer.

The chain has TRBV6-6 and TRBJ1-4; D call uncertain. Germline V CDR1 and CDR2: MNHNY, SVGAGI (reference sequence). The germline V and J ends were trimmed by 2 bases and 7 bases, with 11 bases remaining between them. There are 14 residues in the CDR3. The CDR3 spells CASSYPGLGEKLFF. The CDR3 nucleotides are TGTGCCAGCAGTTACCCAGGTTTGGGTGAAAAACTGTTTTTT.

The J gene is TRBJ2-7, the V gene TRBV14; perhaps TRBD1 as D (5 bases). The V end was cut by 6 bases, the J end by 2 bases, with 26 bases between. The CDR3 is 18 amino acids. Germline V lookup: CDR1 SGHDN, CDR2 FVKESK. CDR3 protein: CASSASQLSVDTTYEQYF. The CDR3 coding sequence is TGTGCCAGCAGTGCCTCTCAATTATCCGTGGACACCACCTACGAGCAGTACTTC.

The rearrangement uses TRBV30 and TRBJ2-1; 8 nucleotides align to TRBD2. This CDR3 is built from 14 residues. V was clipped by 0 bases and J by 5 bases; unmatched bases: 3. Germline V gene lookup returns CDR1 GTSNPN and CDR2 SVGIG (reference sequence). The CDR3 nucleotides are TGTGCCTGGAGTGTACGAGCGGGGGACAATGAGCAGTTCTTC. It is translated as CAWSVRAGDNEQFF.

The CDR3 reads CASSFSTSGSGNEQFF. The CDR3 coding sequence is TGTGCCAGCAGCTTCTCGACTAGCGGTTCGGGCAATGAGCAGTTCTTC. The V gene is TRBV7-8, the J gene TRBJ2-1; the match to TRBD2 covers 9 bases. V lost 3 bases and J lost 6; bases outside the gene matches: 9. The CDR3 loop spans 16 amino acids. CDR1 is SGHVS and CDR2 is FQNEAQ in the germline V gene. Complete variable domain (other parts from reference TRBV7-8 and TRBJ2-1): GAGVSQSPRYKVAKRGQDVALRCDPISGHVSLFWYQQALGQGPEFLTYFQNEAQLDKSGLPSDRFFAERPEGSVSTLKIQRTQQEDSAVYLCASSFSTSGSGNEQFFGPGTRLTVL.

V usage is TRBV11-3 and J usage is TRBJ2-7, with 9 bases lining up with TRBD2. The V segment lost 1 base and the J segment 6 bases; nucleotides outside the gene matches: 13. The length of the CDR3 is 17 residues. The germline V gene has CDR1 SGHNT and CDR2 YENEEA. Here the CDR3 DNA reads TGTGCCAGCAGCTTAGTACGAACGGTAGCGGGAGTTTTCGAGCAGTACTTC. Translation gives CASSLVRTVAGVFEQYF.

The CDR3 coding sequence is TGTGCCAGCAGGCAGGGGGCAGGGGCGTCCTACAATGAGCAGTTCTTC. This translates into CASRQGAGASYNEQFF. The rearrangement links TRBV7-9 to TRBJ2-1; TRBD1 agrees at 8 bases. CDR1 SEHNR and CDR2 FQNEAQ come from the germline V gene (reference sequence). V dropped 6 bases and J dropped 1; count of bases not matched to a gene: 8. There are 16 residues in the CDR3.

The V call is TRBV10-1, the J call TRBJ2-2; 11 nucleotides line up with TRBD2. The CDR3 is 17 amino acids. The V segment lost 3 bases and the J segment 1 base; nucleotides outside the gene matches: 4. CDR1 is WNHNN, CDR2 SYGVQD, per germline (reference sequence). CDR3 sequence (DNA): TGCGCCAGCAGTGATTTCGGACTAGCGGGGAACACCGGGGAGCTGTTTTTT. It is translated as CASSDFGLAGNTGELFF.

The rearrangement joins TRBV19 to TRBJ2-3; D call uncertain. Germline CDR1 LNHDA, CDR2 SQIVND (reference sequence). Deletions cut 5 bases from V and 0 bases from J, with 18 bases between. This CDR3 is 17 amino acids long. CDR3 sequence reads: CASSLLRRDTSTDTQYF. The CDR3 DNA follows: TGTGCCAGTAGTCTTTTGCGACGAGATACTAGCACAGATACGCAGTATTTT.

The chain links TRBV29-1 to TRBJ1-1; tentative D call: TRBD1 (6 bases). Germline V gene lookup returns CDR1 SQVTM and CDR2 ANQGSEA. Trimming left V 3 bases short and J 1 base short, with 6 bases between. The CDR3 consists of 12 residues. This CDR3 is CSVETGNTEAFF. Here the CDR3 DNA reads TGCAGCGTTGAGACAGGGAACACTGAAGCTTTCTTT. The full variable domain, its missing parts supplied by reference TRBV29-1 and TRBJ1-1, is SAVISQKPSRDICQRGTSLTIQCQVDSQVTMMFWYRQQPGQSLTLIATANQGSEATYESGFVIDKFPISRPNLTFSTLTVSNMSPEDSSIYLCSVETGNTEAFFGQGTRLTVV.

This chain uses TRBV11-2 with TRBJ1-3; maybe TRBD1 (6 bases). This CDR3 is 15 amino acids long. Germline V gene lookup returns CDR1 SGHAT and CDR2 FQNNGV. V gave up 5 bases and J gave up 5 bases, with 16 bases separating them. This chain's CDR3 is CASSLRRGSRNTIYF. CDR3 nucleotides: TGTGCCAGCAGCCTGAGGAGGGGGAGCAGAAACACCATATATTTT.

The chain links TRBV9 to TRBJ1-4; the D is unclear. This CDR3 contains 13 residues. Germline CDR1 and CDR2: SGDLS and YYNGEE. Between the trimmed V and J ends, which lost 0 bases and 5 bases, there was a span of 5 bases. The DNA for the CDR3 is TGTGCCAGCAGCGTAGCCCAGAATGAAAAACTGTTTTTT. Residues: CASSVAQNEKLFF.

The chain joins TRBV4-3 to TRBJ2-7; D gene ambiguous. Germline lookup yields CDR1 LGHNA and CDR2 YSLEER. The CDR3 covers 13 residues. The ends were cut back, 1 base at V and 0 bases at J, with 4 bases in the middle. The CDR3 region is CASSQGSSYEQYF. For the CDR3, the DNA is TGCGCCAGCAGCCAAGGCTCCTCCTACGAGCAGTACTTC.

The CDR3: CASSLELAGFLTDTQYF. The DNA for the CDR3 is TGTGCCAGCAGCTTAGAACTAGCGGGTTTTCTCACAGATACGCAGTATTTT. The genes are TRBV7-9 and TRBJ2-3; 9 bases are shared with TRBD2. The CDR3 is made up of 17 amino acids. The trim removed 1 base at V and 2 bases at J, leaving 7 bases unmatched. Germline V gene sequence: CDR1 SEHNR, CDR2 FQNEAQ (reference sequence).

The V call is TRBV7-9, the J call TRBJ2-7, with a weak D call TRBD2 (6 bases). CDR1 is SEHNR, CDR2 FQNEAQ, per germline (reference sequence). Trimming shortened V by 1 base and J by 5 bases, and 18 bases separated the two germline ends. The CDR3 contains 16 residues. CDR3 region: CASSLDIGQGGHEQYF. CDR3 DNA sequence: TGTGCCAGCAGCTTAGATATCGGGCAGGGAGGCCACGAGCAGTACTTC. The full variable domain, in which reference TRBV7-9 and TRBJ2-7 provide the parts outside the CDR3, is DTGVSQNPRHKITKRGQNVTFRCDPISEHNRLYWYRQTLGQGPEFLTYFQNEAQLEKSRLLSDRFSAERPKGSFSTLEIQRTEQGDSAMYLCASSLDIGQGGHEQYFGPGTRLTVT.

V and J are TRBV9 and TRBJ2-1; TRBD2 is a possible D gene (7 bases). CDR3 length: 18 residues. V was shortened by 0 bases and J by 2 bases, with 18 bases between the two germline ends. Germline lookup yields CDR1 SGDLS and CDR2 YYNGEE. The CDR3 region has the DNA TGTGCCAGCAGCGTAGGCCGGACTAGGGGGGAACCCTACAATGAGCAGTTCTTC. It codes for CASSVGRTRGEPYNEQFF. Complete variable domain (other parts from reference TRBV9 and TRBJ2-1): DSGVTQTPKHLITATGQRVTLRCSPRSGDLSVYWYQQSLDQGLQFLIQYYNGEERAKGNILERFSAQQFPDLHSELNLSSLELGDSALYFCASSVGRTRGEPYNEQFFGPGTRLTVL.

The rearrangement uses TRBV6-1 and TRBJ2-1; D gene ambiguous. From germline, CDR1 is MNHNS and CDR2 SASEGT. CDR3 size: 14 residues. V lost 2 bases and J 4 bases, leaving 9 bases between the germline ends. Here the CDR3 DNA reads TGTGCCAGCAGTGAATGGGCCGTTTACAATGAGCAGTTCTTC. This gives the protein CASSEWAVYNEQFF.

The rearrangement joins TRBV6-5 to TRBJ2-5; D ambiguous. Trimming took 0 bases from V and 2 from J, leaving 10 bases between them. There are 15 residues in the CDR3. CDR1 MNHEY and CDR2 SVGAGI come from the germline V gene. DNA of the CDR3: TGTGCCAGCAGTTACTCGCCTGATTTTCAAGAGACCCAGTACTTC. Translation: CASSYSPDFQETQYF.

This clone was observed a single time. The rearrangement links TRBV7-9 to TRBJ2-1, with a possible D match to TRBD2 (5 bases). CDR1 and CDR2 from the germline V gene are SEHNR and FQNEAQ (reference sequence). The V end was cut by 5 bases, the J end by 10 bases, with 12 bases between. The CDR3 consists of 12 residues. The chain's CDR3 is CASSQSPGEQFF. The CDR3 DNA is TGTGCCAGCAGCCAATCGCCGGGGGAGCAGTTCTTC.

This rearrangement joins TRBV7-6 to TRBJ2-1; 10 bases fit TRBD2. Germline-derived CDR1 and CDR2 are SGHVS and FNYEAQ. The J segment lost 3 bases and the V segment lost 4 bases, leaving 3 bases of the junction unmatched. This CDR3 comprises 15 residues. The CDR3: CASSSGTSVYNEQFF. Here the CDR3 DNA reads TGTGCCAGCAGCTCCGGGACTAGCGTCTACAATGAGCAGTTCTTC. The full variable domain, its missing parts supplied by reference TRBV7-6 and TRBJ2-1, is GAGVSQSPRYKVTKRGQDVALRCDPISGHVSLYWYRQALGQGPEFLTYFNYEAQQDKSGLPNDRFSAERPEGSISTLTIQRTEQRDSAMYRCASSSGTSVYNEQFFGPGTRLTVL.

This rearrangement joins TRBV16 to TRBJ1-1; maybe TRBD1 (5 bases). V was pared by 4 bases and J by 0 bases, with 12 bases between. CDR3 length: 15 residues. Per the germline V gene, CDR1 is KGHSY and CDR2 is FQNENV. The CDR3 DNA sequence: TGTGCCAGCAGCCCGACCGACAGCTTGAACACTGAAGCTTTCTTT. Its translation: CASSPTDSLNTEAFF.

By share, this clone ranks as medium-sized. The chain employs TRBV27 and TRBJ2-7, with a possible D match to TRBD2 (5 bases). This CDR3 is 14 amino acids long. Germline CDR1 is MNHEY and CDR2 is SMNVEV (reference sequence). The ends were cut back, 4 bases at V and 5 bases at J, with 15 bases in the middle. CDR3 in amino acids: CASSYLGKADEQYF. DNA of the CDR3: TGTGCCAGCAGTTATTTGGGCAAAGCGGACGAGCAGTACTTC.

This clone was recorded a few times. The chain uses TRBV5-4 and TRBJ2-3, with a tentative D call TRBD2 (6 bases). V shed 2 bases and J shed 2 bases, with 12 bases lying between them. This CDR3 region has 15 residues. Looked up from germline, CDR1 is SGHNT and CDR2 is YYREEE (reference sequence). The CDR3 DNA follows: TGTGCCAGCAGCTTCCTACTAGCCGACACAGATACGCAGTATTTT. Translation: CASSFLLADTDTQYF.

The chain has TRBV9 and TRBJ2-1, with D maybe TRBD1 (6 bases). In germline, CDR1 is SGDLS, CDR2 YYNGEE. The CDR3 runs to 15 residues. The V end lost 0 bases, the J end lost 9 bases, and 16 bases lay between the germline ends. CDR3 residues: CASSVVGTKETEQFF. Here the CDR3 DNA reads TGTGCCAGCAGCGTAGTCGGGACAAAGGAGACTGAGCAGTTCTTC.

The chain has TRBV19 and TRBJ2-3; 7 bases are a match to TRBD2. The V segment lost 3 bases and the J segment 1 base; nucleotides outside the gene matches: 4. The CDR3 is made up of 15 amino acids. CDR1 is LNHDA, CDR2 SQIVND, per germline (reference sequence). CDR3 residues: CASSIGRTGTDTQYF. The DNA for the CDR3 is TGTGCCAGTAGTATCGGGAGGACGGGCACAGATACGCAGTATTTT. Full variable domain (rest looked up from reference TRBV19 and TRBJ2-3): DGGITQSPKYLFRKEGQNVTLSCEQNLNHDAMYWYRQDPGQGLRLIYYSQIVNDFQKGDIAEGYSVSREKKESFPLTVTSAQKNPTAFYLCASSIGRTGTDTQYFGPGTRLTVL.

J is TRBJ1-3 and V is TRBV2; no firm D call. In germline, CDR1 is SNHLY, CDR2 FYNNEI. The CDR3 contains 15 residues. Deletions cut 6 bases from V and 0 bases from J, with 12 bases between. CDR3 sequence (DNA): TGTGCCAGCAGAGTTGACGCACGCTCTGGAAACACCATATATTTT. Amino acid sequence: CASRVDARSGNTIYF. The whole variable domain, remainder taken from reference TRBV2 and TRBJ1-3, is EPEVTQTPSHQVTQMGQEVILRCVPISNHLYFYWYRQILGQKVEFLVSFYNNEISEKSEIFDDQFSVERPDGSNFTLKIRSTKLEDSAMYFCASRVDARSGNTIYFGEGSWLTVV.

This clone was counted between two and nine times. The CDR3 spells CASSLIQGLNTEAFF. The CDR3 DNA reads TGTGCCAGCAGCTTGATACAGGGGTTGAACACTGAAGCTTTCTTT. The chain couples TRBV7-2 to TRBJ1-1; 7 bases map to TRBD1. V shed 3 bases, J shed 0 bases, and the junction held 4 bases outside the gene matches. This CDR3 region has 15 residues. Germline lookup yields CDR1 SGHTA and CDR2 FQGNSA.

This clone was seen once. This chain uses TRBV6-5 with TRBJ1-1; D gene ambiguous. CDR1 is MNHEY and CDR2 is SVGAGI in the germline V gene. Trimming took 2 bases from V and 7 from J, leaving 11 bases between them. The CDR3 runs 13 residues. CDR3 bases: TGTGCCAGCAGTTACGAGCTCATGGGTGAAGCTTTCTTT. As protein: CASSYELMGEAFF.

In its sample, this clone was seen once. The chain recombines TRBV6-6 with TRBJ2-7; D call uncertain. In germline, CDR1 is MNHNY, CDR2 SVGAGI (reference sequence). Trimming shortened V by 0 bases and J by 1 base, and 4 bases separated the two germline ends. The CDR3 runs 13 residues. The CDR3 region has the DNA TGTGCCAGCAGTTACTCGGATTCCTACGAGCAGTACTTC. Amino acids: CASSYSDSYEQYF.

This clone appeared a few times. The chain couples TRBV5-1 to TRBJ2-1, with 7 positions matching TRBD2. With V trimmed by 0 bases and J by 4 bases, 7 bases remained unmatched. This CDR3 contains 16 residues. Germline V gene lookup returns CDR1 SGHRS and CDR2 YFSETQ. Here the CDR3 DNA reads TGCGCCAGCAGCTTGGATTCGGGACTAAAATACAATGAGCAGTTCTTC. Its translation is CASSLDSGLKYNEQFF.

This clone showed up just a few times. The CDR3 region is CASSYSTVSEKLFF. The CDR3, as DNA: TGTGCCAGCAGTTACTCGACAGTATCTGAAAAACTGTTTTTT. The chain links TRBV6-6 to TRBJ1-4; D may be TRBD1 (5 bases). V lost 0 bases, J lost 7 bases, and 9 bases lay in between. Germline V gene lookup returns CDR1 MNHNY and CDR2 SVGAGI (reference sequence). This CDR3 has 14 residues.

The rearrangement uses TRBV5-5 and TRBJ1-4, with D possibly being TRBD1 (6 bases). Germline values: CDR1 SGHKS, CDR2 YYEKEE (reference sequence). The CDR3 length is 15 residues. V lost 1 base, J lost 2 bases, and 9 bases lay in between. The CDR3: CASSLRGFTNEKLFF. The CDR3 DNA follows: TGTGCCAGCAGCTTGAGGGGGTTTACTAATGAAAAACTGTTTTTT.

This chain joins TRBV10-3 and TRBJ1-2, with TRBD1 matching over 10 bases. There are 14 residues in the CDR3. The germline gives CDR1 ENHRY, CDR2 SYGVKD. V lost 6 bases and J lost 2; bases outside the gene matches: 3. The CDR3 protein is CAISPGQGNYGYTF. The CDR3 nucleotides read TGTGCCATCAGCCCGGGACAGGGGAACTATGGCTACACCTTC.